This note documents a single T cell receptor beta chain sequence. CD45RO negativity and positive selection for CCR7 defined naive CD8 cells, a population that excluded terminally differentiated effector memory CD45RA+ cells. J lost 5 bases, V lost 5 bases, and 10 bases had no gene match. This CDR3 spans 15 amino acids. Germline V lookup: CDR1 PRHDT, CDR2 FYEKMQ (reference sequence). The sample comes from a study of shared clonotypes between healthy human individuals. Assay: immunoSEQ multiplex PCR; the TCRdb copy retains only in-frame clones and omits some. The sample has about 2 million clones, around 96% seen once.

The chain links TRBV13 to TRBJ2-7; 9 nucleotides agree with TRBD2. The clonotype originates from a man younger than 30 in good health. Sequencing was performed on naive CD8+ T cells sorted from blood. This CDR3 reads CASSQGGLAINEQYF. The CDR3 DNA follows: TGTGCCAGCAGCCAGGGTGGACTAGCGATAAACGAGCAGTACTTC.